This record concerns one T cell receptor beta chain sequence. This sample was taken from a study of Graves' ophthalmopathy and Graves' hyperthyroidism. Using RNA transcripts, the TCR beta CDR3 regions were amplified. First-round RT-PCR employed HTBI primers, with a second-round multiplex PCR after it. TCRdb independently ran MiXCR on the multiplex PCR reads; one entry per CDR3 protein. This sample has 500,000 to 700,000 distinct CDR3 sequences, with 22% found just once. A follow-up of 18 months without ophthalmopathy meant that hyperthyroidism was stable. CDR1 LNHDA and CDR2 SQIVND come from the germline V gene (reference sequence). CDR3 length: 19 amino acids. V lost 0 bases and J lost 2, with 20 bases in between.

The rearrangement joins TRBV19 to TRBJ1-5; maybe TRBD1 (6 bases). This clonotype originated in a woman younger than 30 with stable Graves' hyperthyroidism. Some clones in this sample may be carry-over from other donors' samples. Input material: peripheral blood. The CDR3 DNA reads TGTGCCAGTAGTATAGAAGTAGGACAGAGGGGGTCTGGCAATCAGCCCCAGCATTTT. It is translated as CASSIEVGQRGSGNQPQHF.